These T cell receptor beta chains were read from a single sample in a study of control samples from healthy donors and cancer patients. Sequenced by immunoSEQ multiplex PCR; TCRdb stores in-frame clones only, minus some. There are about 170,000 clones in the sample; around 90% occur only once, and about 12% lies in the top ten. Sequencing was carried out using blood. The receptors were gathered from a young man in good health. Both conserved end residues are part of each CDR3. The size entry is marked missing in some rows and otherwise reads once, few, many or a size class.

V gene	clone size	J gene	CDR3 protein
TRBV5-1	.	TRBJ1-6	CASSLGDLNSPLHF
TRBV9	.	TRBJ1-1	CASSAGLLGGTEAFF
TRBV6-2/TRBV6-3	.	TRBJ2-4	CASSWDFEAKNIQYF
TRBV15	.	TRBJ2-3	CATHPGQMRTDTQYF
TRBV7-2	.	TRBJ1-5	CASSLGEGNQPQHF
TRBV11-2	.	TRBJ2-7	CASSDRRTSGYEQYF
TRBV10-1	.	TRBJ1-3	CARPAIYF
TRBV10-1	.	TRBJ2-3	CASSVRPLAGGPVDTQYF
TRBV24-1	.	TRBJ2-7	CATSERGIEQYF
TRBV5-1	.	TRBJ1-4	CASSYSTTNEKLFF
TRBV19	.	TRBJ1-5	CASSISLGLKNQPQHF
TRBV9	.	TRBJ1-1	CASSVGGTPNTEAFF
TRBV5-4	.	TRBJ2-4	CASSLDRKSGSIYF
TRBV19	.	TRBJ1-6	CASSPGTDYNSPLHF
TRBV6-5	.	TRBJ2-1	CASSYRRPNEQFF
TRBV2	.	TRBJ1-1	CASSSRGGTEAFF
TRBV11-1	.	TRBJ2-2	CASSLVGTTNTGELFF
TRBV5-1	.	TRBJ2-5	CASSLAMQGGIQETQYF
TRBV27	.	TRBJ2-7	CASSWGGRNEQYF
TRBV28	.	TRBJ2-2	CASSFPPGGTDTGELFF
TRBV5-3	.	TRBJ1-4	CARSTADRLNEKLFF
TRBV6-5	.	TRBJ1-1	CASRRPMNTEAFF
TRBV7-8	.	TRBJ2-2	CASSLPPPGANTGELFF
TRBV5-8	.	TRBJ1-2	CASSHTPSLTGTGRGYTF
TRBV12-3/TRBV12-4	.	TRBJ2-7	CASSSSRTGMYF
TRBV28	few	TRBJ2-7	CASSLRGLAAYEQYF
TRBV12-5	.	TRBJ1-1	CASGLSTGGIFEAFF
TRBV6-1	.	TRBJ1-2	CASSEAAPGNGYTF
TRBV27	.	TRBJ2-7	CASRARTGDYEQYF
TRBV11-2	.	TRBJ2-4	CASSLGVGAKNIQYF
TRBV9	.	TRBJ2-1	CASSATGLHNEQFF
TRBV9	.	TRBJ2-7	CASTPGGVSYEQYF
TRBV18	.	TRBJ2-7	CASSPSGGRAGYEQYF
TRBV9	.	TRBJ2-2	CASSVGHRRNTGELFF
TRBV6-5	.	TRBJ1-6	CASSSRRGGPNSPLHF
TRBV5-5	.	TRBJ2-2	CASSPPGRSNTGELFF
TRBV6-5	.	TRBJ1-2	CASTWTVNYGYTF
TRBV18	.	TRBJ2-3	CASSPLGQGVTQYF
TRBV6-5	few	TRBJ1-3	CASSYGRSGNTIYF
TRBV18	.	TRBJ1-1	CASSPRSRGNPEAFF